This TCR beta chain was sequenced for a study of regulatory T cells in long-lasting Graves disease (dated by TCRdb to the early 2020s). A note on the overall study: Persistent Graves' disease meant more than 5 years of antithyroid drug treatment with TSH receptor autoantibodies that stayed positive. Patients with persistent Graves' disease were compared with patients with newly diagnosed Graves' disease using TCR sequencing and RNA sequencing of peripheral blood. The study took place in China and was registered as a clinical trial. A total of some 33 samples were covered by TCR sequencing, comprising some 13 persistent and 20 or so newly diagnosed Graves' disease patients. Persistent Graves' disease patients in the clinical cohort had taken antithyroid drugs for 9 to 11 years on average. Study-level results and caveats: Only peripheral blood was studied, because thyroid tissue, the primary lesion, was inaccessible. Sequencing and analysis were limited to the TCR beta chain. Preferential use of TRBV28, TRBJ1-2 and TRBJ2-5 was observed in persistent disease, whereas TRBV20-1 and TRBJ2-1 were favored in newly diagnosed disease. Patients with persistent disease shared more public clonotypes (about 2,500) than newly diagnosed patients did (more than 900). Persistent Graves' disease patients showed lower TCR Shannon entropy and fewer highly expanded clones than newly diagnosed patients, suggesting clonal expansion. As a limitation, the authors acknowledged that the small sample size may reduce accuracy.

This clonotype was observed a handful of times. This receptor's antigen is unknown. Qualities for individual bases were not recorded, and no much larger clone is one base off. Per the publication, the time point label means: persistent/refractory GD, antithyroid drugs over 5 years with positive TRAb. For both TCR sequencing and RNA sequencing, RNA was extracted from PBMCs using TRIzol. The diagnosis of Graves' disease was made according to American Thyroid Association guidelines. Recruitment of patients was carried out at an endocrinology department in Xi'an, China. From each patient, roughly 9 milliliters of peripheral blood was collected into an EDTA anticoagulant tube. Ficoll Paque Plus density gradient separation was used to isolate PBMCs, and no further T cell sorting was done. RNA quality was checked with an Agilent 2100 Bioanalyzer and agarose gel, and concentration with a NanoDrop 2000. The V end loses 3 bases and the J end loses 4 bases, and a stretch of 10 bases separates them. From the cysteine through the phenylalanine, the CDR3 covers 14 amino acids. The sequence is cut down to CDR3 DNA, 42 bases in frame from base 1. The germline V gene gives CDR1 as KGHSH and CDR2 as LQKENI.

The method was multiplex PCR. These reads were obtained on an Illumina HiSeq 4000. CDR3 regions were amplified by Arm-PCR with iRepertoire HTBI primers to construct TCR beta libraries. PCR products were gel purified before sequencing. Turning to the authors' computational methods: Gene usage analysis of CDR3 amino acid clonotypes relied on the 60 to 65 TRBV and more than twelve TRBJ segments identified across samples. COPE and FqMerger were used to merge the filtered high-quality paired reads into contigs. BLAST was used to align contigs to IMGT TRBV, TRBD and TRBJ reference genes, with CDR3 defined following IMGT. Any clonotype with a frequency above 0.1% was counted as a highly expanded clone. Repertoire diversity was measured by Shannon entropy, and V-J evenness by the Gini coefficient. Clonotypes shared by more than one individual were considered public. TCRdb cleaned the public reads at Q25 with fastp, built clones with MiXCR and kept in-frame beta chains. CDR3 protein duplicates are merged, each entry listing the most common genes and DNA. The V and J calls were determined by TCRdb, not by the authors. This sample lists 420,000 or so distinct CDR3 sequences; 20% to 25% were detected once. The ten largest account for 26% of the sample.

The source material was peripheral blood mononuclear cells (PBMCs), sampled when the disease was refractory, from a patient treated with antithyroid drugs. The chain is assembled from TRBV18 and TRBJ2-4; the D segment might be TRBD1 or TRBD2, since each matches 5 bases. This TCR derives from a female donor with Graves disease. In nucleotide form, the sequence is TGTGCCAGCTCACCCCCGGGACGGAAAAACATTCAGTACTTC. The resulting protein is CASSPPGRKNIQYF. Extended through the reference TRBV18 and TRBJ2-4 proteins, this CDR3 yields the full variable domain: NAGVMQNPRHLVRRRGQEARLRCSPMKGHSHVYWYRQLPEEGLKFMVYLQKENIIDESGMPKERFSAEFPKEGPSILRIQQVVRGDSAAYFCASSPPGRKNIQYFGAGTRLSVL.